This T cell receptor (beta chain) emerged from a study of blood T cells in healthy people across ages. Overall study findings and caveats: It was the long-lived donors that had more naive CD4+ cells and higher diversity than aged donors.

Alongside a J-beta primer mix, a sample-barcoded 5' primer served in a second PCR lasting roughly 6 to 11 cycles. TCRdb used MiXCR to reprocess the 5' RACE reads, holding one entry per CDR3 protein. The data contain roughly 1.5 million distinct CDR3 sequences, about 45% of them singletons. Germline CDR1 and CDR2: DFQATT and SNEGSKA (reference sequence). This CDR3 comprises 16 residues. The V and J ends lost 5 bases and 3 bases, in that order; junction bases with no gene match: 8. Many counts were recorded for this clonotype. Its antigen is still unknown. The chain couples TRBV20-1 to TRBJ2-1; 12 nucleotides match TRBD2. Material: blood. This receptor was identified in a woman in her late teens or twenties in good health. CDR3 DNA sequence: TGCAGTGCTGCTGGACTAGCGGGGCACGACTACAATGAGCAGTTCTTC. Residues: CSAAGLAGHDYNEQFF.